This entry describes one T cell receptor (beta chain). Its matching antigen is unknown. These data are taken from a study of OX40 agonist ivuxolimab in advanced cancers. Study as a whole: People in dose escalation had one of these cancers: hepatocellular carcinoma, melanoma, renal cell or head and neck cancer. With a range of roughly 20 to 80, age averaged approximately 54 years, and around 80% were male. General study results and limits: Compared with CD4+, CD8+ T cells on average had more expanded clones. Dosing at 0.1 to 3.0 mg/kg was accompanied by clonal expansion of CD4+ and CD8+ blood T cells by week 6.

CDR1 and CDR2 from the germline V gene are SNHLY and FYNNEI. After removal of 6 bases from V and 5 bases from J, the junction contained 9 bases not matched to a gene. The CDR3 sequence is 15 residues long. Produced via immunoSEQ multiplex PCR; TCRdb's table is partial and in-frame only. The repertoire holds about 120,000 clones, with about 93% as singletons. The gene calls are TRBV2 and TRBJ2-1; 8 bases agree with TRBD1. The receptor was isolated from an adult with an advanced solid tumor such as melanoma, head and neck, liver or kidney cancer. This sample comprised CD4+ or CD8+ T cells sorted from blood, obtained in a trial of the OX40 agonist ivuxolimab. This chain's CDR3 is CASRPGQGGNNEQFF. In DNA form, the CDR3 reads TGTGCCAGCAGGCCCGGACAGGGAGGAAACAATGAGCAGTTCTTC.